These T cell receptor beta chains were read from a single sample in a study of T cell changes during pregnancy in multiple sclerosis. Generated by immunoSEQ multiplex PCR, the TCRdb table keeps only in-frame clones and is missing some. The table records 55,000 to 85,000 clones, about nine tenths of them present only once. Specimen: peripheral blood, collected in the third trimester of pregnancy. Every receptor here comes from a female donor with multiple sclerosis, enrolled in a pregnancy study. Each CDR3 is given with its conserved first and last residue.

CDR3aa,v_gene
CASSIEGEFTEAFF,TRBV19
CASCPQGGHTDTQYF,TRBV7-9
CASSPFTGGRTEAFF,TRBV2
CASSAGQGQTEAFF,TRBV6-1
CASSLSPQAYNEQFF,TRBV7-6
CAISGNRGGAEAFF,TRBV10-3
CASSYTGSNQPQHF,TRBV6-5
CASSYSLTGGISPLHF,TRBV6-5
CASSSQLMNTEAFF,TRBV7-9
CASSLPGDQPQHF,TRBV6-6
CASLPTGALNTEAFF,TRBV18
CASSEIGGAGEQYF,TRBV7-6
CASSMSPLSYEQYF,TRBV19
CAITSRGYEQYF,TRBV21-1
CASSEKVEGETQYF,TRBV6-1
CASQDPLEEQFF,TRBV6-5
CASSVGVAGFYEQYF,TRBV19
CASSLAVNQPQHF,TRBV19
CASSFFRGLGYGYTF,TRBV4-2
CASSFRSRLDPIPGELFF,TRBV11-1
CASSRGQQETQYF,TRBV18
CASRDRTSVISSYEQYF,TRBV2
CASSLRTGAGTGELFF,TRBV5-1
CASSHSARQGWEKLFF,TRBV7-9
CASSIRPADGNEQFF,TRBV19
CASSYGRGGYGYTF,TRBV6-5
CASSLALHRWAGERYNEQFF,TRBV7-2
CASSLEWETGKAFF,TRBV11-2
CASSLNYHNSPLHF,TRBV7-9
CASSLESTGVAYNEQFF,TRBV5-1
CASSSIGTSGLYEQYF,TRBV11-2
CANREGSSSGNTIYF,TRBV10-3
CASSPGQLAGGGETQYF,TRBV9
CASSGPGTSGAREQFF,TRBV10-2
CASTFARTSGGNEQFF,TRBV7-2
CASSPDSLDKLFF,TRBV7-9
CASSISGAGGKETQYF,TRBV4-1
CASRPQDRMNTEAFF,TRBV27
CASSPTVDEQFF,TRBV19
CAWSGGGNSPLHF,TRBV30
CASSRKDRGNYGYTF,TRBV5-8
CASSFHRGNYGYTF,TRBV27
CASAGTGLYNEQFF,TRBV6-1
CASSRTTGTDEKLFF,TRBV5-6
CASMGGVGSPLHF,TRBV19
CASTRDSSYEQYF,TRBV5-1
CASSLGIRSTDTQYF,TRBV5-8
CASSSTTSGHRNEQFF,TRBV13
CASSFRQRAEKLFF,TRBV11-2
CASSSRIATGGKEGYTF,TRBV7-2
CASSSGTDQPQHF,TRBV5-1
CAWMRRADEKLFF,TRBV30
CAWKGSEGIPPTF,TRBV30
CASSPGQGNTEAFF,TRBV7-9
CASSRGLAGGNIQYF,TRBV5-8
CASTPGTTPSEQFF,TRBV10-1
CASSQAETGNYGYTF,TRBV4-2
CASSLSGNEQYF,TRBV5-5